The 13 T cell receptor beta chains below all came from one sample that was sequenced in a study of shared clonotypes between healthy human individuals. Some clones are missing from TCRdb's copy, which holds only in-frame ones; the method was immunoSEQ multiplex PCR. The sample lists about a million clones, around 76% occurring once. Sequenced sample: memory CD4+ T cells sorted from blood. Subset noted: CD45RA-negative fraction. The source of these receptors is a young man in good health.

The rearrangement links TRBV6-5 to TRBJ2-1, with D possibly matching TRBD2 (7 bases). Trimming took off 2 bases at V and 1 base at J, with 12 bases between the two ends. The germline CDR1 and CDR2 sequences are MNHEY and SVGAGI. The CDR3 runs to 16 residues. The CDR3 loop is CASSYRRGASYNEQFF. The CDR3 DNA follows: TGTGCCAGCAGTTACAGACGGGGGGCTTCCTACAATGAGCAGTTCTTC.

This sequence joins TRBV7-2 and TRBJ2-7, with 7 nucleotides matching TRBD2. The germline V gene encodes CDR1 SGHTA and CDR2 FQGNSA. The V and J ends lost 6 bases and 2 bases, in that order; junction bases with no gene match: 4. The CDR3 is 13 amino acids. CDR3 nucleotides: TGTGCCAGCAGTGGAGCGGGACCCTACGAGCAGTACTTC. Translating gives CASSGAGPYEQYF.

This clone was picked up a small number of times. The chain links TRBV13 to TRBJ2-5; TRBD1 or TRBD2 may be the D gene (5 bases each). This CDR3 region has 15 residues. The V and J ends lost 5 bases and 2 bases respectively, with 15 bases between them. Germline values: CDR1 PRHDT, CDR2 FYEKMQ (reference sequence). The CDR3 spells CASSPRWGPQETQYF. The DNA of the CDR3 is TGTGCCAGCAGCCCCCGGTGGGGACCGCAAGAGACCCAGTACTTC.

Here the CDR3 reads CASSIGQGDGYTF. The CDR3 bases are TGCGCCAGCAGCATTGGACAGGGCGACGGCTACACCTTC. The gene calls are TRBV5-1 and TRBJ1-2; 8 bases map to TRBD1. V shed 4 bases and J 8 bases; nucleotides not matched to a gene: 7. The germline gives CDR1 SGHRS, CDR2 YFSETQ. CDR3 size: 13 residues.

This clone was observed at least ten times. The chain carries TRBV7-6 and TRBJ2-3, with D perhaps matching TRBD1 (5 bases). V lost 5 bases and J 1 base, leaving 10 bases between the germline ends. CDR3 length equals 14 residues. Germline assignment: CDR1 SGHVS and CDR2 FNYEAQ. CDR3 sequence reads: CASSPPRGTDTQYF. The DNA of the CDR3 is TGTGCCAGCAGCCCGCCCAGGGGCACAGATACGCAGTATTTT.

This clone was observed a single time. This chain connects TRBV28 to TRBJ1-2; unclear D gene. V dropped 6 bases and J dropped 2 bases, with 4 bases sitting between them. This CDR3 comprises 11 residues. Per the germline V gene, CDR1 is MDHEN and CDR2 is SYDVKM. The CDR3 sequence: CASRQNYGYTF. The DNA of the CDR3 is TGTGCCAGCAGACAGAACTATGGCTACACCTTC.

This clone came up once. V gene TRBV5-8 combines with J gene TRBJ1-5, with 10 bases matching TRBD1. The CDR3 has 16 amino acids. The V and J ends lost 3 bases and 3 bases, in that order; junction bases with no gene match: 6. The germline V gene encodes CDR1 SGHTS and CDR2 YDEGEE. The CDR3 sequence is CASSSRDRGINQPQHF. The CDR3 DNA is TGTGCCAGCAGCTCCCGGGACAGGGGCATCAATCAGCCCCAGCATTTT.

This sequence joins TRBV27 and TRBJ2-5; D may be TRBD1 or TRBD2 (5 bases each). The V end was cut by 6 bases, the J end by 3 bases, with 17 bases between. Germline loops: CDR1 MNHEY, CDR2 SMNVEV (reference sequence). The CDR3 covers 15 residues. CDR3 coding DNA: TGTGCCAGCAGAGGCGAAGGGGCGGGTGAAGAGACCCAGTACTTC. Translation: CASRGEGAGEETQYF.

The chain links TRBV7-6 to TRBJ1-2, with 9 bases fitting TRBD1. CDR1 is SGHVS and CDR2 is FNYEAQ in the germline V gene. There are 14 residues in the CDR3. The V and J ends lost 5 bases and 7 bases, in that order; junction bases with no gene match: 8. CDR3 protein: CASSPRETGGGYTF. The CDR3 region has the DNA TGTGCCAGCAGCCCCCGAGAGACAGGGGGTGGCTACACCTTC. Variable domain in full (rest from reference TRBV7-6 and TRBJ1-2): GAGVSQSPRYKVTKRGQDVALRCDPISGHVSLYWYRQALGQGPEFLTYFNYEAQQDKSGLPNDRFSAERPEGSISTLTIQRTEQRDSAMYRCASSPRETGGGYTFGSGTRLTVV.

The chain has TRBV6-1 and TRBJ2-4; unclear D gene. V gave up 6 bases and J gave up 0 bases, with 9 bases separating them. Germline CDR1 is MNHNS and CDR2 is SASEGT. The CDR3 contains 14 residues. The CDR3 nucleotides are TGTGCCAGCAGGGTAGAACTAGCCAAAAACATTCAGTACTTC. Its translation: CASRVELAKNIQYF.

This chain joins TRBV27 and TRBJ2-3; maybe TRBD1 (5 bases). From germline, CDR1 is MNHEY and CDR2 SMNVEV (reference sequence). With 1 base removed from V and 0 bases from J, the gap between germline ends came to 11 bases. The CDR3 is 16 amino acids. The CDR3 loop is CASSLYSTVSTDTQYF. The CDR3 region has the DNA TGTGCCAGCAGTTTATATTCGACAGTCAGCACAGATACGCAGTATTTT.

This CDR3 reads CSVEDLGQGNTGELFF. The CDR3 DNA sequence: TGCAGCGTTGAAGATCTGGGACAGGGTAACACCGGGGAGCTGTTTTTT. The rearrangement links TRBV29-1 to TRBJ2-2; 9 positions match TRBD1. V trimming: 0 bases; J trimming: 2 bases; junction bases outside the gene matches: 4. This CDR3 has 16 residues. Germline CDR1 SQVTM, CDR2 ANQGSEA.

This clone was recorded a few times. J is TRBJ1-5 and V is TRBV19; 9 bases are shared with TRBD1. Germline V gene data show CDR1 as LNHDA and CDR2 as SQIVND (reference sequence). The CDR3 runs to 19 residues. The V gene end was trimmed by 2 bases and the J gene end by 0 bases; junction bases not matched to a gene: 11. In DNA form, the CDR3 reads TGTGCCAGTAGTATAAAACGACAGGGGGGGTCGTATAGCAATCAGCCCCAGCATTTT. This encodes CASSIKRQGGSYSNQPQHF.